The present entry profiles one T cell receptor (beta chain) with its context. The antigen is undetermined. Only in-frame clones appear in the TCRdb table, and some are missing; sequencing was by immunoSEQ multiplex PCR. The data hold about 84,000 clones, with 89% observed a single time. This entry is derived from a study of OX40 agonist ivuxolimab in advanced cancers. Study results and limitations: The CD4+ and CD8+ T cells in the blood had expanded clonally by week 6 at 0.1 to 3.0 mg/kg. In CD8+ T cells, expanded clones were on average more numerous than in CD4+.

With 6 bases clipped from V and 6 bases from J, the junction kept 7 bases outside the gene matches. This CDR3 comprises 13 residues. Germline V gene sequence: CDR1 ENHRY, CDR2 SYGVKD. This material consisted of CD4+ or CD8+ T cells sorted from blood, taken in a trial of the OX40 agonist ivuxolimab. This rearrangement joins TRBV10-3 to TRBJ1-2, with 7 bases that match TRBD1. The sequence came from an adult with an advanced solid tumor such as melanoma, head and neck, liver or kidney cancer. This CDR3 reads CAISPDRTDGYTF. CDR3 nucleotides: TGTGCCATCAGCCCGGACAGGACGGATGGCTACACCTTC.